The 32 T cell receptor beta chains below all came from one sample that was sequenced in a study of molecular identifiers for immune sequencing clone quantification. TCRdb called the PCR reads again in MiXCR, with one record for every CDR3 protein. This table has about 9,700 distinct CDR3 sequences, over 15% appearing once. Sequencing input: naive CD8+ T cells from blood, with Jurkat cell RNA spiked in. Specified subset: FACS-sorted CD8+CD4-CCR7+CD45RA+ naive T cells. These receptors all stem from a human donor in good health. Some libraries in this study had Jurkat cell RNA spiked in.

Within the sample, this clonotype is medium-sized. The chain has TRBV29-1 and TRBJ2-1; 7 bases match TRBD2. Losses at the gene ends were 2 bases for V and 4 bases for J; bases not matched to a gene: 5. The CDR3 extends over 14 amino acids. Germline loops: CDR1 SQVTM, CDR2 ANQGSEA. CDR3 in DNA: TGCAGCGTTGAACTAGCGGAGATTTACAATGAGCAGTTCTTC. This codes for CSVELAEIYNEQFF.

The chain has TRBV7-9 and TRBJ2-3; a possible D gene is TRBD1 (6 bases). V was clipped by 8 bases and J by 2 bases, with 29 bases between them. CDR3 length: 19 residues. Germline assignment: CDR1 SEHNR and CDR2 FQNEAQ (reference sequence). The CDR3 region is CASFPTTLITGFITDTQYF. CDR3 coding DNA: TGTGCCAGCTTCCCTACTACCCTAATAACAGGGTTTATCACAGATACGCAGTATTTT.

On this clonotype itself: This could be a read error, since a much larger clone is one nucleotide away. The chain is built from TRBV4-2 and TRBJ2-7; D may be TRBD2 (5 bases). CDR3 size: 19 residues. Germline assignment: CDR1 LGHNA and CDR2 YNFKEQ. The CDR3 DNA reads TGTGCCAGCAGCCACCCAAGCTCGACGGGCAGCGGTTACTCCCACGAGCAGTACTTC. Its translation: CASSHPSSTGSGYSHEQYF.

This clonotype was found many times. The rearrangement joins TRBV20-1 to TRBJ1-5, with 9 positions matching TRBD1. After removal of 0 bases from V and 8 bases from J, the junction contained 11 bases not matched to a gene. Germline CDR1 DFQATT, CDR2 SNEGSKA (reference sequence). There are 16 residues in the CDR3. CDR3 nucleotides: TGCAGTGCTAGAGATTGGCTCGGGACAGGGCTTGAGCCCCAGCATTTT. Translation gives CSARDWLGTGLEPQHF.

This clonotype was recorded at least ten times. One end of the junction fails to match germline, which may point to a read error. The gene calls are TRBV30 and TRBJ2-5; tentatively, D is TRBD2 (6 bases). Germline V CDR1 and CDR2: GTSNPN, SVGIG (reference sequence). The CDR3 is 11 residues long. The CDR3 protein is CAWSDKAGPLF. Written as DNA, the CDR3 is TGTGCCTGGAGTGACAAGGCGGGACCATTATTC. Full variable domain (remainder filled in from reference TRBV30 and TRBJ2-5): SQTIHQWPATLVQPVGSPLSLECTVEGTSNPNLYWYRQAAGRGLQLLFYSVGIGQISSEVPQNLSASRPQDRQFILSSKKLLLSDSGFYLCAWSDKAGPLFGPGTRLLVL.

This clonotype was detected many times. The chain employs TRBV7-9 and TRBJ2-5; no clear D. Germline loops: CDR1 SEHNR, CDR2 FQNEAQ (reference sequence). The CDR3 totals 15 residues. V was cut by 1 base and J by 2 bases, with 11 bases left in between. CDR3 sequence reads: CASSLVPYEQETQYF. DNA for the CDR3: TGTGCCAGCAGCTTAGTGCCATATGAACAAGAGACCCAGTACTTC.

Many counts were recorded for this clonotype. This rearrangement joins TRBV30 to TRBJ2-5; unclear D gene. The CDR3 covers 16 residues. With 1 base removed from V and 2 bases from J, the gap between germline ends came to 17 bases. Germline lookup yields CDR1 GTSNPN and CDR2 SVGIG (reference sequence). CDR3 in amino acids: CAWSALEWSEQETQYF. CDR3 coding DNA: TGTGCCTGGAGTGCCCTCGAGTGGAGCGAGCAAGAGACCCAGTACTTC.

This clonotype ranks as medium-sized. This chain connects TRBV4-1 to TRBJ2-7; perhaps TRBD2 as D (6 bases). Per the germline V gene, CDR1 is MGHRA and CDR2 is YSYEKL. This CDR3 is built from 16 residues. Trimming removed 1 base at V and 3 bases at J, with 16 bases between. The CDR3, as DNA: TGCGCCAGCAGCCAAGTATCGATGGGCGGGATCTACGAGCAGTACTTC. Its translation: CASSQVSMGGIYEQYF.

By share, this clonotype counts as medium-sized. CDR3 sequence: CASSFWTSSSPGANVLTF. The CDR3 nucleotides are TGTGCCAGCAGTTTCTGGACTAGCAGTTCGCCTGGGGCCAACGTCCTGACTTTC. The rearrangement joins TRBV28 to TRBJ2-6, with 8 bases lining up with TRBD2. CDR3 length equals 18 residues. The ends lost 3 bases at V and 2 bases at J; junction bases unmatched: 9. CDR1 and CDR2 (germline): MDHEN, SYDVKM. Drawing the rest from reference TRBV28 and TRBJ2-6, the complete variable domain is DVKVTQSSRYLVKRTGEKVFLECVQDMDHENMFWYRQDPGLGLRLIYFSYDVKMKEKGDIPEGYSVSREKKERFSLILESASTNQTSMYLCASSFWTSSSPGANVLTFGAGSRLTVL.

Comment on this clonotype: This may be a read error: a much more frequent sequence differs by one nucleotide. Written as DNA, the CDR3 is TGCAGCGTCGAAGAAACTTGGACAGGGGGGGCCTTTGGAAACACCATATATTTT. Translated, it gives CSVEETWTGGAFGNTIYF. V is TRBV29-1 and J is TRBJ1-3; 10 nucleotides line up with TRBD1. The germline V gene encodes CDR1 SQVTM and CDR2 ANQGSEA. The length of the CDR3 is 18 residues.

Many counts were recorded for this clonotype. The CDR3 DNA reads TGTGCCAGCAGTTCCATTATAGCGGGAGGGCTAGGAGATACGCAGTATTTT. Its translation is CASSSIIAGGLGDTQYF. V and J are TRBV27 and TRBJ2-3; TRBD2 aligns across 11 bases. Germline V gene lookup returns CDR1 MNHEY and CDR2 SMNVEV (reference sequence). Losses at the gene ends were 4 bases for V and 5 bases for J; bases not matched to a gene: 11. This CDR3 spans 17 amino acids.

This clonotype qualifies as medium-sized (0.01 to 0.1%). The chain carries TRBV20-1 and TRBJ2-7, with 13 bases lining up with TRBD2. The CDR3 is 15 residues long. J lost 6 bases, V lost 4 bases, and 9 bases had no gene match. CDR1 and CDR2 from the germline V gene are DFQATT and SNEGSKA (reference sequence). The CDR3 protein is CSAKGLAGKGGEQYF. The CDR3, as DNA: TGCAGTGCTAAGGGACTAGCGGGAAAGGGCGGCGAGCAGTACTTC.

This clonotype was seen ten or more times. The chain links TRBV5-6 to TRBJ1-3; 7 positions agree with TRBD1. In germline, CDR1 is SGHDT, CDR2 YYEEEE. The junction had 5 bases not matched to a gene; V was cut back by 4 bases and J by 4 bases. CDR3 length: 14 residues. The CDR3 sequence is CASSLRDRGNTIYF. DNA for the CDR3: TGTGCCAGCAGCCTCCGGGACAGAGGAAACACCATATATTTT.

Comment on this clonotype: Given a much more abundant clone one base away, this may be a read error. The chain combines TRBV20-1 with TRBJ2-1; D may correspond to TRBD1 or TRBD2 (5 bases each). The CDR3 is 14 amino acids. Germline V gene sequence: CDR1 DFQATT, CDR2 SNEGSKA (reference sequence). This chain's CDR3 is CGARGVRFYNEQFF. The CDR3 DNA is TGCGGTGCTAGGGGAGTCCGCTTCTACAATGAGCAGTTCTTC.

This clonotype is labeled medium-sized. The chain is built from TRBV28 and TRBJ2-7, with 8 bases aligning to TRBD2. Germline lookup yields CDR1 MDHEN and CDR2 SYDVKM. The CDR3 covers 20 residues. J lost 7 bases, V lost 5 bases, and 28 bases had no gene match. CDR3 region: CASSPPSAAGEILGAGEQYF. The CDR3 DNA reads TGTGCCAGCAGTCCACCCTCAGCAGCGGGAGAAATATTGGGGGCTGGGGAGCAGTACTTC.

This clonotype turned up a few times. V usage is TRBV27 and J usage is TRBJ2-2; D unresolved. CDR3 length: 16 amino acids. Trimming pared 7 bases from V and 0 bases from J, leaving 15 bases between. Per the germline V gene, CDR1 is MNHEY and CDR2 is SMNVEV (reference sequence). DNA of the CDR3: TGTGCCAGCACCCCTAGTGTAGGGACGAACACCGGGGAGCTGTTTTTT. This encodes CASTPSVGTNTGELFF.

V gene TRBV5-1 combines with J gene TRBJ1-1; no clear D gene. In germline, CDR1 is SGHRS, CDR2 YFSETQ. V dropped 0 bases and J dropped 1 base, with 7 bases sitting between them. The CDR3 is made up of 14 amino acids. The CDR3 DNA is TGCGCCAGCAGCTTGGCCGGCCCGAACACTGAAGCTTTCTTT. Translated, it gives CASSLAGPNTEAFF. The whole variable domain, remainder taken from reference TRBV5-1 and TRBJ1-1, is KAGVTQTPRYLIKTRGQQVTLSCSPISGHRSVSWYQQTPGQGLQFLFEYFSETQRNKGNFPGRFSGRQFSNSRSEMNVSTLELGDSALYLCASSLAGPNTEAFFGQGTRLTVV.

Regarding this clonotype: A clone one base away is much larger, so this may be a read error. The rearrangement joins TRBV5-5 to TRBJ2-7; TRBD1 matches 8 bases. Germline trimming cut 6 bases from V and 4 bases from J; bases unmatched to any gene: 15. From germline, CDR1 is SGHKS and CDR2 YYEKEE (reference sequence). The CDR3 has 16 amino acids. CDR3 loop: CASNLVTGQAKYEQYF. CDR3 sequence (DNA): TGTGCCAGCAACCTCGTAACGGGACAGGCAAAGTACGAGCAGTACTTC.

This clonotype is medium-sized (0.01 to 0.1%) by share. V is TRBV7-2 and J is TRBJ2-2, with unresolved D. This CDR3 spans 15 amino acids. Germline loops: CDR1 SGHTA, CDR2 FQGNSA. CDR3 nucleotide sequence: TGTGCTAATCCCCCCCGCGAAAGGGTTACCGGGGAGCTGTTTTTT. It yields the protein CANPPRERVTGELFF.

This clonotype is medium-sized (0.01 to 0.1%) by share. The chain has TRBV9 and TRBJ1-1; unclear D gene. Looked up from germline, CDR1 is SGDLS and CDR2 is YYNGEE. This CDR3 region has 13 residues. Trimming removed 4 bases at V and 11 bases at J, with 18 bases between. CDR3: CASSPRVDYGAFF. For the CDR3, the DNA is TGTGCCAGCAGCCCCCGGGTCGATTACGGGGCTTTCTTT. The complete variable domain, with remaining parts taken from reference TRBV9 and TRBJ1-1, reads DSGVTQTPKHLITATGQRVTLRCSPRSGDLSVYWYQQSLDQGLQFLIQYYNGEERAKGNILERFSAQQFPDLHSELNLSSLELGDSALYFCASSPRVDYGAFFGQGTRLTVV.

In its sample, this clonotype is medium-sized. V is TRBV27 and J is TRBJ2-7; 10 bases map to TRBD1. This CDR3 comprises 17 residues. Germline lookup yields CDR1 MNHEY and CDR2 SMNVEV (reference sequence). The junction had 10 bases not matched to a gene; V was cut back by 1 base and J by 4 bases. CDR3 amino acids: CASSLLFGGQGRYEQYF. The DNA for the CDR3 is TGTGCCAGCAGTTTATTATTTGGGGGACAGGGGAGGTACGAGCAGTACTTC.

This clonotype rates as medium-sized (0.01 to 0.1%). The chain is built from TRBV12-3 or TRBV12-4 and TRBJ1-5; no clear D. The CDR3 has 15 amino acids. With 7 bases removed from V and 0 bases from J, the gap between germline ends came to 13 bases. CDR3 DNA: TGTGCCAGCACCAATGATGCCTATAGCAATCAGCCCCAGCATTTT. Residues: CASTNDAYSNQPQHF.

To note about this clonotype: A single base separates this from a much larger clone, so it may be a read error. The genes are TRBV30 and TRBJ1-6; maybe TRBD1 (5 bases). The germline V gene has CDR1 GTSNPN and CDR2 SVGIG (reference sequence). The CDR3 has 13 residues. The CDR3 sequence: CARSPAGGSPLHF. The CDR3 DNA is TGTGCCCGGAGCCCGGCGGGGGGGTCACCCCTCCACTTT.

This clonotype was detected many times. This chain connects TRBV10-3 to TRBJ2-2; 13 nucleotides agree with TRBD2. Germline CDR1 ENHRY, CDR2 SYGVKD. The V gene end was trimmed by 4 bases and the J gene end by 4 bases; junction bases not matched to a gene: 6. The CDR3 has 17 amino acids. The CDR3 DNA follows: TGTGCCATCAGTGGGACTAGCGGGAGATTTGTCACCGGGGAGCTGTTTTTT. Protein product: CAISGTSGRFVTGELFF.

This clonotype was observed at least ten times. The rearrangement uses TRBV27 and TRBJ1-1, with 7 bases fitting TRBD1. Germline V CDR1 and CDR2: MNHEY, SMNVEV (reference sequence). The CDR3 runs to 17 residues. J was trimmed by 0 bases and V by 5 bases; bases with no gene match: 12. The CDR3 region is CASSPYEGAGVNTEAFF. CDR3 bases: TGTGCCAGCAGTCCCTATGAGGGGGCGGGGGTGAACACTGAAGCTTTCTTT.

The sample holds a few counts of this clonotype. The gene calls are TRBV12-3 or TRBV12-4 and TRBJ2-7, with D perhaps assigned TRBD1 or TRBD2 (5 bases each). V was pared by 3 bases and J by 0 bases, with 9 bases between. This CDR3 is built from 14 residues. The CDR3 region has the DNA TGTGCCAGCAGTTTCGGTGGGACCTCCTACGAGCAGTACTTC. It translates to CASSFGGTSYEQYF.

On this clonotype: A junction boundary mismatches the germline segment, possibly from a read error. The V gene is TRBV30, the J gene TRBJ2-3; either TRBD1 or TRBD2 may fit D (5 bases each). There are 15 residues in the CDR3. CDR1 is GTSNPN and CDR2 is SVGIG in the germline V gene (reference sequence). The CDR3 sequence: CAWSEGQANRDTRYF. CDR3 bases: TGTGCCTGGAGCGAGGGGCAGGCAAACAGAGATACGCGGTATTTT.

This clonotype was seen repeatedly, ten times or more. The chain has TRBV12-3 or TRBV12-4 and TRBJ2-3; D gene uncertain. This CDR3 region has 15 residues. V lost 5 bases and J lost 2, with 14 bases in between. CDR3 sequence reads: CASSLYGVSTDTQYF. In nucleotides, the CDR3 is TGTGCCAGCAGTCTATATGGGGTTTCCACAGATACGCAGTATTTT.

This clonotype showed up many times. The chain joins TRBV27 to TRBJ2-3; D gene uncertain. The CDR3 consists of 17 residues. Germline assignment: CDR1 MNHEY and CDR2 SMNVEV (reference sequence). V lost 5 bases, J lost 8 bases, and 26 bases lay in between. This chain's CDR3 is CASSPPPRTFPPATQYF. CDR3 bases: TGTGCCAGCAGTCCCCCTCCAAGGACCTTCCCCCCGGCTACGCAGTATTTT.

As concerns this clonotype: Possible read error: a much larger clone is one base away. The J gene is TRBJ1-5, the V gene TRBV27; no clear D. Per germline, CDR1 MNHEY and CDR2 SMNVEV (reference sequence). CDR3 size: 13 residues. Trimming left V 5 bases short and J 6 bases short, with 11 bases between. The CDR3 coding sequence is TGTGCCAGCAGTCCTGGTAGCGGTCAGCCCCAGCATTTT. It encodes CASSPGSGQPQHF.

V is TRBV18 and J is TRBJ1-1; D not certain. The CDR3 sequence is 13 residues long. V lost 0 bases and J lost 5, with 7 bases in between. CDR1 and CDR2 from the germline V gene are KGHSH and LQKENI. The CDR3 coding sequence is TGTGCCAGCTCACCACCCGGGTGGACTGAAGCTTTCTTT. Translated: CASSPPGWTEAFF. The variable domain in full, completed from reference TRBV18 and TRBJ1-1, reads NAGVMQNPRHLVRRRGQEARLRCSPMKGHSHVYWYRQLPEEGLKFMVYLQKENIIDESGMPKERFSAEFPKEGPSILRIQQVVRGDSAAYFCASSPPGWTEAFFGQGTRLTVV.

This clonotype is medium-sized in the sample. The V call is TRBV11-2, the J call TRBJ2-7; TRBD1 matches 10 bases. The germline CDR1 and CDR2 sequences are SGHAT and FQNNGV. The CDR3 runs to 15 residues. V lost 5 bases and J lost 5; bases outside the gene matches: 9. The CDR3 coding sequence is TGTGCCAGCAGCCCTCGGGACAGGGGTGTTAACGAGCAGTACTTC. Its translation: CASSPRDRGVNEQYF.